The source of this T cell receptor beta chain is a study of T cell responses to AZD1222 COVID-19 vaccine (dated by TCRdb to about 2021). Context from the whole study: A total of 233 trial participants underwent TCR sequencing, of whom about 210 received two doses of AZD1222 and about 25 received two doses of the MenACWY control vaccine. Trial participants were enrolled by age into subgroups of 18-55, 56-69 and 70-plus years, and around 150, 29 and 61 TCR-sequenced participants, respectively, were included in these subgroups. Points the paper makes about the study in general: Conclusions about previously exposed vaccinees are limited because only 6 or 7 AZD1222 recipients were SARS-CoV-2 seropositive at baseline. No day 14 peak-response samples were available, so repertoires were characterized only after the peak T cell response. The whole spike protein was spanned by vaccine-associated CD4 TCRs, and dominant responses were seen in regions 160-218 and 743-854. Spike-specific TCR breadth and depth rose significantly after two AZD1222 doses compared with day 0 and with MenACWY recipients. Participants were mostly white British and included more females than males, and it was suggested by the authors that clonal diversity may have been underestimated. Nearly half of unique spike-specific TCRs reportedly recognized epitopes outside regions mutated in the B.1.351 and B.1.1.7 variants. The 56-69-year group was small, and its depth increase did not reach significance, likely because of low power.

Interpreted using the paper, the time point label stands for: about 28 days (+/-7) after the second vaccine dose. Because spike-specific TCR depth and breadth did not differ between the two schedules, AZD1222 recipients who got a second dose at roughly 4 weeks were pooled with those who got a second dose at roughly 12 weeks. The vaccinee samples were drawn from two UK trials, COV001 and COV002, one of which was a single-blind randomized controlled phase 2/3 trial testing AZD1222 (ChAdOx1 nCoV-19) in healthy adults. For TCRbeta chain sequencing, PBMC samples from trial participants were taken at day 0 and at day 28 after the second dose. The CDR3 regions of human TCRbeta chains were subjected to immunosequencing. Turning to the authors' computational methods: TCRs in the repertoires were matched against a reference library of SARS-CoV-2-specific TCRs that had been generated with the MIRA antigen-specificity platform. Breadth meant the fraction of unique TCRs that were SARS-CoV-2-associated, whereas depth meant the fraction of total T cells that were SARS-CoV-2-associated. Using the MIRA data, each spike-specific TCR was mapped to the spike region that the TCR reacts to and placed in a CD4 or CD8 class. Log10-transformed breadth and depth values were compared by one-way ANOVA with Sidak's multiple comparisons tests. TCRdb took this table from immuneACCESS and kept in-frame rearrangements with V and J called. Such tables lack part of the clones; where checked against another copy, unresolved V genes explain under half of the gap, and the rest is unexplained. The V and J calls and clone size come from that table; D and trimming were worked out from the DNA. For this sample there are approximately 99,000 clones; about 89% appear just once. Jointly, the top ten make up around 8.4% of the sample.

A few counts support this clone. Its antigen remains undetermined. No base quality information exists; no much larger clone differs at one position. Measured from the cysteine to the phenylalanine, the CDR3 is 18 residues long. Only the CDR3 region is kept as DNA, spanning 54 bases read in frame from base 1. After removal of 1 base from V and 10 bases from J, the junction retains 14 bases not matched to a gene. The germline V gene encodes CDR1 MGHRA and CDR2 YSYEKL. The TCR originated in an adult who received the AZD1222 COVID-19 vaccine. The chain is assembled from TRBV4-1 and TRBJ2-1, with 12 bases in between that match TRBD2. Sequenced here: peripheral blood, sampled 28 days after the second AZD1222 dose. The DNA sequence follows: TGCGCCAGCAGCCAAGTGGCTCATCTAGCGGGAGGGCCCCAGGAGCAGTTCTTC. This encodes CASSQVAHLAGGPQEQFF.